Detailed here is one T cell receptor beta chain. Its target is not known. The record originates from a study of Ad26.COV2.S vaccination and SARS-CoV-2 variants. The wider study: The authors gave Ad26.COV2.S intramuscularly, either once or twice 56 days apart.

TCRdb's table, derived via immunoSEQ multiplex PCR, lists solely in-frame clones and lacks some. The table records about 480,000 clones, roughly 85% of them present only once. Whole-study findings and limits: Possible underestimation of total T cell responses by the TCR breadth and depth analyses was noted. Vaccine recipients and placebo recipients showed similar non-spike TCR breadth.

Treatment defined: some 19 received Ad26.COV2.S at low or high dose, single or two shots; 5 received placebo; per-sample allocation not given. The samples date from day 63 after the first vaccine or placebo injection. The CDR3 consists of 12 residues. Germline CDR1 SGHTA, CDR2 FQGNSA. Trimming left V 8 bases short and J 4 bases short, with 12 bases between. The starting material was peripheral blood, obtained in a trial of Ad26.COV2.S vaccine versus placebo. The clonotype was recovered from a person between 18 and 65 years old who received the Ad26.COV2.S COVID-19 vaccine or a placebo. The V call is TRBV7-2, the J call TRBJ2-7; D possibly corresponds to TRBD1 (5 bases). CDR3 DNA: TGTGCCAGCGGCACAGGTTGGTACGAGCAGTACTTC. It codes for CASGTGWYEQYF. Looking up the rest from reference TRBV7-2 and TRBJ2-7 gives the full variable domain: GAGVSQSPSNKVTEKGKDVELRCDPISGHTALYWYRQSLGQGLEFLIYFQGNSAPDKSGLPSDRFSAERTGGSVSTLTIQRTQQEDSAVYLCASGTGWYEQYFGPGTRLTVT.